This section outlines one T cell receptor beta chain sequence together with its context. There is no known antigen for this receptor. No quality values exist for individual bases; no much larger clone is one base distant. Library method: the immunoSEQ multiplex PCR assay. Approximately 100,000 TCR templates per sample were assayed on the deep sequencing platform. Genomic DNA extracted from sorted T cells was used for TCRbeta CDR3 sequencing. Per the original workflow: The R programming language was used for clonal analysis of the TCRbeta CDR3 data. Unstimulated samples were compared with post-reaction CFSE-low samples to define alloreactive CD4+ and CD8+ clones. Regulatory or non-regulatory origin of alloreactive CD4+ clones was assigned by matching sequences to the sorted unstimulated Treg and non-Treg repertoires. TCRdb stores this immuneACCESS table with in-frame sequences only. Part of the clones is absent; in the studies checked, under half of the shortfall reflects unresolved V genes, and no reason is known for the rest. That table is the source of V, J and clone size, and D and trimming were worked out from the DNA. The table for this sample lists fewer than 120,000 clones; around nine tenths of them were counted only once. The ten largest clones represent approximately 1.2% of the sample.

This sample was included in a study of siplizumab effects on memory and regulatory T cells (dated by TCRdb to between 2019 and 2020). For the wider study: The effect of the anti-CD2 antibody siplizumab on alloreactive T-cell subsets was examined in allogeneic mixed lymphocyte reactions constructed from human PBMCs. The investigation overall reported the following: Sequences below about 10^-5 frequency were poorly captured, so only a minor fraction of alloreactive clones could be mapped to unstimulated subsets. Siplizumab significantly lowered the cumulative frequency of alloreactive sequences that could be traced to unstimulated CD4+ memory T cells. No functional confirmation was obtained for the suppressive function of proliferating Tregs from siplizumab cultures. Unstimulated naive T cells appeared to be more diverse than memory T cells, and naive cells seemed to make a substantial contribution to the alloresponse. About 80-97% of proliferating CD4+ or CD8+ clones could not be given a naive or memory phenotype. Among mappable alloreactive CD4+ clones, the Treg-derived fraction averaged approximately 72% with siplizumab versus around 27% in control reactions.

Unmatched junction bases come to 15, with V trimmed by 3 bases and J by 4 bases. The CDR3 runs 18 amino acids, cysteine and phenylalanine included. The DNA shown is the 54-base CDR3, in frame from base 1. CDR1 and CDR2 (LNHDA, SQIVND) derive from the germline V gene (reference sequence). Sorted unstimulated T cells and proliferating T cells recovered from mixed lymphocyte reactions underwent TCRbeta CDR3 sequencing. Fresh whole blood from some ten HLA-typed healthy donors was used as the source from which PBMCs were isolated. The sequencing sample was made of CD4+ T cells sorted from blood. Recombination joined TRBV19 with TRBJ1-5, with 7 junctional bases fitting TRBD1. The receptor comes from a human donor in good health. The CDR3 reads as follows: CASSITGDLRTSNQPQHF. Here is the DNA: TGTGCCAGTAGTATCACAGGGGATCTAAGGACATCTAATCAGCCCCAGCATTTT.